This TCR beta chain came from a study of blood T cell repertoires in COVID-19. Germline-derived CDR1 and CDR2 are SGHAT and FQDESV (reference sequence). V trimming: 6 bases; J trimming: 4 bases; junction bases outside the gene matches: 9. The CDR3 runs 15 residues. This clone was seen a single time. TCRdb's table, derived via immunoSEQ multiplex PCR, lists solely in-frame clones and lacks some. The repertoire holds over 130,000 clones, approximately 80% seen once, with approximately 1.6% in the top ten. This TCR derives from a young woman who had been exposed to COVID-19. This rearrangement joins TRBV11-1 to TRBJ1-1; 9 nucleotides align to TRBD1. The sequenced sample was PBMCs or T cells enriched from blood (not recorded which). CDR3 sequence reads: CASSSARDRATEAFF. The CDR3 DNA reads as TGTGCCAGCAGTTCCGCGAGGGACAGGGCCACTGAAGCTTTCTTT.